What follows are 11 T cell receptor beta chains derived from one specimen sequenced in a study of blood T cell repertoires in COVID-19. Clones were read by immunoSEQ multiplex PCR, and TCRdb kept only the in-frame ones, dropping some. The data hold tens of thousands of clones, with over 75% observed a single time. The specimen was peripheral blood. The receptors stem from a human donor in a cohort sampled during active COVID-19.

The J gene is TRBJ2-2, the V gene TRBV6-5, with TRBD2 matching over 9 bases. The germline CDR1 and CDR2 sequences are MNHEY and SVGAGI. This CDR3 has 15 residues. V dropped 5 bases and J dropped 5; count of bases not matched to a gene: 6. The CDR3 DNA reads as TGTGCCAGCAGTACCGGGACTAGCCGGACCGGGGAGCTGTTTTTT. It encodes CASSTGTSRTGELFF.

The genes are TRBV3-1 (or the pseudogene TRBV3-2) and TRBJ1-4, with unresolved D. CDR1 is LGHDT and CDR2 is YNNKEL in the germline V gene (reference sequence). The CDR3 totals 15 residues. V was cut by 4 bases and J by 3 bases, with 12 bases left in between. The CDR3 DNA sequence: TGTGCCAGCAGCCCTTTTCCCGGGGCTAATGAAAAACTGTTTTTT. Its translation: CASSPFPGANEKLFF.

This chain uses TRBV1 with TRBJ1-1. TRBV1 is a pseudogene segment. The CDR3 length is 19 residues. The CDR3 loop is CTSSQAVFGRKQRKTEAFF. The CDR3 DNA sequence: TGCACCAGCAGCCAAGCGGTTTTTGGGAGGAAACAGAGGAAAACTGAAGCTTTCTTT.

The genes are TRBV5-4 and TRBJ1-3; 7 bases agree with TRBD1. Looked up from germline, CDR1 is SGHNT and CDR2 is YYREEE (reference sequence). The CDR3 loop spans 13 amino acids. Trimming took 1 base from V and 9 from J; bases not matched to a gene: 4. The CDR3 bases are TGTGCCAGCAGCTTGAACAGGGGTGCCACCATATATTTT. It encodes CASSLNRGATIYF.

This chain connects TRBV28 to TRBJ1-4; 9 nucleotides agree with TRBD1. The trim removed 6 bases at V and 4 bases at J, leaving 0 bases unmatched. The germline CDR1 and CDR2 sequences are MDHEN and SYDVKM. The CDR3 loop spans 13 amino acids. The CDR3 reads CASRDRGNEKLFF. CDR3 DNA sequence: TGTGCCAGCAGGGACAGGGGTAATGAAAAACTGTTTTTT.

The chain carries TRBV9 and TRBJ2-1; TRBD1 aligns across 7 bases. Germline CDR1 and CDR2: SGDLS and YYNGEE. The ends lost 0 bases at V and 0 bases at J; junction bases unmatched: 3. This CDR3 region has 16 residues. The CDR3 loop is CASSVARGSSYNEQFF. The CDR3 nucleotides read TGTGCCAGCAGCGTAGCCAGGGGGAGCTCCTACAATGAGCAGTTCTTC.

V gene TRBV30 combines with J gene TRBJ1-2, with 10 bases fitting TRBD1. The germline V gene encodes CDR1 GTSNPN and CDR2 SVGIG (reference sequence). The length of the CDR3 is 16 residues. Trimming at V came to 3 bases and at J to 4 bases, leaving 11 bases not matched to a gene. CDR3 coding DNA: TGTGCCTGGAGGAGACCGGGACAGGGGCCGTCCTATGGCTACACCTTC. This gives the protein CAWRRPGQGPSYGYTF.

The genes are TRBV19 and TRBJ2-7, with D tentatively TRBD2 (5 bases). CDR1 and CDR2 (germline): LNHDA, SQIVND (reference sequence). With 3 bases removed from V and 5 bases from J, the gap between germline ends came to 17 bases. The CDR3 sequence is 15 residues long. For the CDR3, the DNA is TGTGCCAGTAGTATCACACGGGGTGTCTACCACGAGCAGTACTTC. Translated: CASSITRGVYHEQYF.

This chain links TRBV5-1 with TRBJ1-1, with D hard to call. The germline gives CDR1 SGHRS, CDR2 YFSETQ. The CDR3 has 12 amino acids. V lost 3 bases, J lost 1 base, and 4 bases lay in between. CDR3: CASSSGNTEAFF. CDR3 nucleotides: TGCGCCAGCAGCTCAGGGAACACTGAAGCTTTCTTT.

The chain links TRBV7-8 to TRBJ1-2; TRBD1 agrees at 10 bases. V was pared by 5 bases and J by 8 bases, with 8 bases of the junction left unmatched. Per the germline V gene, CDR1 is SGHVS and CDR2 is FQNEAQ. The CDR3 has 14 amino acids. The DNA of the CDR3 is TGTGCCAGCAGCACCGAGACAGGGGGCGCGGGCTACACCTTC. This codes for CASSTETGGAGYTF.

The chain recombines TRBV18 with TRBJ1-6, with a possible D match to TRBD1 (6 bases). The CDR3 extends over 17 amino acids. Trimming pared 3 bases from V and 8 bases from J, leaving 20 bases between. Germline-derived CDR1 and CDR2 are KGHSH and LQKENI. DNA of the CDR3: TGTGCCAGCTCACCCTCGACCCTGACAGGCGTCGATTCACCCCTCCACTTT. It yields the protein CASSPSTLTGVDSPLHF.